A single T cell receptor beta chain is shown here with its context. These data belong to a study of blood T cell repertoires in COVID-19. Study at large: The United States, Italy and Spain supplied acute and convalescent COVID-19 samples. Sources were T cells, B-cell-depleted T cells, or PBMCs; the material itself was cDNA or gDNA.

Per the authors' pipeline: Amplification of reference gene primers was used by the study to estimate nucleated cell counts. The table came from immunoSEQ multiplex PCR; TCRdb's copy has only in-frame clones and leaves some out. V and J calls and clone size are those listed in that table; D and trimming were worked out from the DNA. The table shows 250,000 to 350,000 clones, with around 86% occurring only once. Germline loops: CDR1 SNHLY, CDR2 FYNNEI. With 2 bases clipped from V and 6 bases from J, the junction kept 4 bases outside the gene matches. The CDR3 runs to 14 residues. Sequencing was done on a sample of peripheral blood. The source of this sequence is a woman aged 40 to 55 who had recovered from COVID-19. V usage is TRBV2 and J usage is TRBJ2-7; 10 bases match TRBD1. The DNA of the CDR3 is TGTGCCAGCAGTGAAACGACAGGGGGCAGCGAGCAGTACTTC. Translation gives CASSETTGGSEQYF.